A single sample is the source of the 10 T cell receptor beta chains below, sequenced in a study of a mutant IDH1 vaccine in newly diagnosed glioma. The table came from immunoSEQ multiplex PCR; TCRdb's copy has only in-frame clones and leaves some out. The table records about 55,000 clones, about four fifths of them present only once. For these receptors, no antigen is known. Time point in this sample: week 23, last vaccination. Each vaccine dose was 300 ug of mutant IDH1 20-mer peptide, with topical imiquimod. This specimen consisted of PBMCs, obtained from a glioma patient whose treatment included an IDH1 peptide vaccine. These receptors were taken from a man aged 40-49 years with glioma.

V is TRBV7-9 and J is TRBJ2-1; TRBD2 agrees at 12 bases. V lost 5 bases, J lost 9 bases, and 8 bases stayed unmatched. This CDR3 is built from 15 residues. Germline assignment: CDR1 SEHNR and CDR2 FQNEAQ (reference sequence). The CDR3 spells CASSLTGTSGSEQFF. The CDR3 DNA reads as TGTGCCAGCAGCCTCACGGGGACTAGCGGGTCTGAGCAGTTCTTC.

The rearrangement links TRBV5-5 to TRBJ2-7, with D perhaps TRBD1 (7 bases). CDR3 size: 15 residues. Germline CDR1 is SGHKS and CDR2 is YYEKEE (reference sequence). V gave up 0 bases and J gave up 6 bases, with 16 bases separating them. The CDR3 loop is CASSLEARGVLEQYF. DNA for the CDR3: TGTGCCAGCAGCTTGGAGGCCAGGGGGGTTCTCGAGCAGTACTTC.

By share, this clone ranks as medium-sized. V and J are TRBV6-1 and TRBJ2-7; D perhaps matches TRBD1 (6 bases). Germline V gives CDR1 MNHNS, CDR2 SASEGT. The germline V and J ends were trimmed by 3 bases and 6 bases, with 9 bases remaining between them. There are 12 residues in the CDR3. CDR3 nucleotides: TGTGCCAGCAGTGACCTGGGGGCCGAGCAGTACTTC. Translating it yields CASSDLGAEQYF.

The V and J genes are TRBV27 and TRBJ2-2; TRBD1 aligns across 9 bases. V trimming: 4 bases; J trimming: 5 bases; junction bases outside the gene matches: 5. Germline-derived CDR1 and CDR2 are MNHEY and SMNVEV (reference sequence). The CDR3 loop spans 15 amino acids. This chain's CDR3 is CASSSAGTGTGELFF. The CDR3 nucleotides read TGTGCCAGCAGTTCCGCCGGGACAGGGACCGGGGAGCTGTTTTTT.

CDR3 DNA sequence: TGTGCCAGCAGTGAACTCGGACGTGGAGGGGCGAATGGCTACACCTTC. Its protein product is CASSELGRGGANGYTF. The V and J genes are TRBV6-1 and TRBJ1-2; the D gene is possibly TRBD1 (5 bases). V shed 2 bases and J shed 6 bases, with 19 bases lying between them. Germline-derived CDR1 and CDR2 are MNHNS and SASEGT. This CDR3 spans 16 amino acids.

The CDR3 nucleotides read TGTGCCAGCAGTGACAGAGGATTTAACAATCAGCCCCAGCATTTT. Translation gives CASSDRGFNNQPQHF. The V and J genes are TRBV2 and TRBJ1-5; D gene unclear. CDR1 is SNHLY and CDR2 is FYNNEI in the germline V gene. Trimming took 3 bases from V and 3 from J, leaving 12 bases between them. The CDR3 contains 15 residues.

V usage is TRBV5-1 and J usage is TRBJ2-2, with unresolved D. CDR3 length: 16 amino acids. In germline, CDR1 is SGHRS, CDR2 YFSETQ. The V end lost 0 bases, the J end lost 1 base, and 10 bases lay between the germline ends. The CDR3 bases are TGCGCCAGCAGCTTGGCTCATTCCTTGAACACCGGGGAGCTGTTTTTT. Residues: CASSLAHSLNTGELFF. The variable domain in full, with the rest retrieved from reference TRBV5-1 and TRBJ2-2, is KAGVTQTPRYLIKTRGQQVTLSCSPISGHRSVSWYQQTPGQGLQFLFEYFSETQRNKGNFPGRFSGRQFSNSRSEMNVSTLELGDSALYLCASSLAHSLNTGELFFGEGSRLTVL.

The chain has TRBV4-1 and TRBJ2-1; 8 bases are shared with TRBD1. CDR3 length equals 15 residues. With 1 base clipped from V and 5 bases from J, the junction kept 4 bases outside the gene matches. Germline V gene lookup returns CDR1 MGHRA and CDR2 YSYEKL. DNA for the CDR3: TGCGCCAGCAGCCAAGGGACAGGGCCAAACAATGAGCAGTTCTTC. It codes for CASSQGTGPNNEQFF.

The chain recombines TRBV30 with TRBJ1-6; D gene ambiguous. With 4 bases removed from V and 10 bases from J, the gap between germline ends came to 14 bases. The CDR3 totals 13 residues. CDR1 is GTSNPN and CDR2 is SVGIG in the germline V gene (reference sequence). The DNA for the CDR3 is TGTGCCTGGAAATCCATGACCGGGTCACCCCTCCACTTT. This translates into CAWKSMTGSPLHF. Full variable domain (outside the CDR3, taken from reference TRBV30 and TRBJ1-6): SQTIHQWPATLVQPVGSPLSLECTVEGTSNPNLYWYRQAAGRGLQLLFYSVGIGQISSEVPQNLSASRPQDRQFILSSKKLLLSDSGFYLCAWKSMTGSPLHFGNGTRLTVT.

This chain connects TRBV27 to TRBJ1-1; unclear D gene. Trimming took off 2 bases at V and 1 base at J, with 5 bases between the two ends. The CDR3 is made up of 13 amino acids. CDR1 and CDR2 (germline): MNHEY, SMNVEV (reference sequence). The CDR3 DNA reads as TGTGCCAGCAGTTTAGTTCCGAACACTGAAGCTTTCTTT. It yields the protein CASSLVPNTEAFF.